The entry that follows covers one T cell receptor beta chain sequence. These data are taken from a study of T cells after somatic rescue of genetic block. The protocol was immunoSEQ multiplex PCR, while the TCRdb copy is restricted to in-frame clones and leaves out a portion. The table has roughly 70,000 clones, about 92% seen once. Germline CDR1 SNHLY, CDR2 FYNNEI. Trimming cost V 8 bases and J 5 bases, with 19 bases left between them. The CDR3 has 15 amino acids. The sequenced sample consisted of peripheral blood mononuclear cells (PBMCs). This chain links TRBV2 with TRBJ2-1, with a tentative D call TRBD2 (6 bases). The TCR sequence derives from a man aged 35-49 years. Written as DNA, the CDR3 is TGTGCCAGCCAGACCCCGGGAGCCCCCCACAATGAGCAGTTCTTC. Protein sequence: CASQTPGAPHNEQFF. The whole variable domain, remainder taken from reference TRBV2 and TRBJ2-1, is EPEVTQTPSHQVTQMGQEVILRCVPISNHLYFYWYRQILGQKVEFLVSFYNNEISEKSEIFDDQFSVERPDGSNFTLKIRSTKLEDSAMYFCASQTPGAPHNEQFFGPGTRLTVL.